This record looks at one TCR beta chain sequence and its context. Its antigen has not been determined. No base qualities exist here, and no much larger clone lies one base off it. This record belongs to a study of T cell repertoires in cytomegalovirus infection (dated by TCRdb to about 2019). As for the study more broadly: Because public TCR beta signatures pointed to carriage of CMV infection together with the matching HLA type, the HLA type of each donor mattered for the analysis. Overall study outcomes, separate from this receptor: The ex vivo response was dominated by HLA-C-restricted CMV-specific TCR beta clonotypes, and the single most frequent clonotype in two of eight donors was supplied by these HLA-C-restricted clonotypes. Cumulative frequency of public TCR beta family members discriminated carriers of CMV infection plus the relevant HLA type in this cohort and an independent roughly 340-donor cohort.

The CDR3 numbers 15 residues from cysteine through phenylalanine. Of all the DNA, just the CDR3 is kept, 45 bases in frame from base 1. V loses 7 bases at its end and J loses 9 bases; junction bases beyond the gene matches: 15. CDR1 and CDR2 (MNHEY, SVGAGI) derive from the germline V gene. The sequencing machine was an Illumina HiSeq 1500. Starting from the raw public reads, TCRdb applied fastp trimming at Q25, assembled clones with MiXCR and retained in-frame beta chains. For every CDR3 protein sequence, its rows merge into one entry that carries the most common genes and DNA. The sample table lists about 190,000 distinct CDR3 sequences, nearly 9.5% of them with a count of one. The ten largest clones represent approximately 4.2% of the sample.

This chain joins TRBV6-5 to TRBJ2-1; 7 nucleotides in the junction match TRBD1. The sample taken for sequencing was PBMCs. The source of this sequence is a human donor in good health (CMV status not recorded). Some clones in this sample may be carry-over from other donors' samples. The CDR3 sequence is CASIPRQGRYCEQFF. The sequenced DNA is TGTGCCAGCATCCCGAGACAGGGAAGATACTGTGAGCAGTTCTTC.